The present entry profiles one T cell receptor beta chain with its context. The V gene end was trimmed by 3 bases and the J gene end by 4 bases; junction bases not matched to a gene: 1. This CDR3 has 13 residues. Germline-derived CDR1 and CDR2 are SGHAT and FQNNGV. This sample was included in a study of shared clonotypes between healthy human individuals. TCRdb's table, derived via immunoSEQ multiplex PCR, lists solely in-frame clones and lacks some. The table lists over 850,000 clones, approximately 78% of them singletons. CD4+ cells were split into CD45RA+ naive and CD45RA-negative memory subsets. This rearrangement joins TRBV11-2 to TRBJ1-1; 8 bases match TRBD1. Material for sequencing was memory CD4+ T cells from PBMCs. Documented subset: CD45RA-negative fraction. This sequence was found in a man aged 18-30 years in good health. Some clones in this sample may be carry-over from other donors' samples. As DNA, the CDR3 is TGTGCCAGCAGCTTTACAGGGGGCACTGAAGCTTTCTTT. This translates into CASSFTGGTEAFF. Complete variable domain (other parts from reference TRBV11-2 and TRBJ1-1): EAGVAQSPRYKIIEKRQSVAFWCNPISGHATLYWYQQILGQGPKLLIQFQNNGVVDDSQLPKDRFSAERLKGVDSTLKIQPAKLEDSAVYLCASSFTGGTEAFFGQGTRLTVV.